The clone carrying this TCR beta chain appeared a few times. As handled by the study authors: Quantification of nucleated cells was approximated via reference gene primer amplification. Method: immunoSEQ multiplex PCR; TCRdb's copy keeps in-frame clones and lacks some. V, J and clone size are taken as reported in that table, and D and trimming were inferred from the DNA itself. Of about 220,000 clones in the sample, about four fifths were seen once. The sample belongs to a study of blood T cell repertoires in COVID-19. Overall study: The United States, Italy and Spain were the sources of the acute and convalescent COVID-19 samples. T cells, B-cell-depleted T cells, or PBMCs provided the cDNA or gDNA that served as material.

Germline trimming cut 1 base from V and 6 bases from J; bases unmatched to any gene: 1. The CDR3 contains 15 residues. Germline V CDR1 and CDR2: LGHDT, YNNKEL (reference sequence). Sequencing used peripheral blood. This chain joins TRBV3-1 (or the pseudogene TRBV3-2) and TRBJ2-2; 11 nucleotides match TRBD2. This TCR derives from a woman between 45 and 60 years old with acute or convalescent COVID-19. The CDR3 DNA is TGTGCCAGCAGCCAAGTAGCGGGAGGGTCCGGGGAGCTGTTTTTT. It specifies CASSQVAGGSGELFF.